These 21 T cell receptor beta chains were sequenced from one sample in a study of T cells in Graves' hyperthyroidism and ophthalmopathy. RNA transcripts were the template for amplifying TCR beta CDR3 regions. The HTBI set primed first-round TCR CDR3 RT-PCR. One entry per CDR3 protein results from TCRdb running MiXCR on the multiplex PCR reads. The profile shows 490,000 or so distinct CDR3 sequences, 22% of them singletons. Sequencing input: blood. The source is an older woman with Graves' ophthalmopathy.

The chain carries TRBV11-3 and TRBJ2-5; D may be TRBD1 or TRBD2 (5 bases each). There are 14 residues in the CDR3. The germline V gene has CDR1 SGHNT and CDR2 YENEEA. Between the trimmed V and J ends, which lost 5 bases and 5 bases, there was a span of 15 bases. In DNA form, the CDR3 reads TGTGCCAGCAGCGAGGGGTCCCTTAAGGAGACCCAGTACTTC. Translation: CASSEGSLKETQYF.

This clonotype has just one count. The chain uses TRBV24-1 and TRBJ2-1; 9 positions match TRBD1. The CDR3 is 16 residues long. J lost 6 bases, V lost 7 bases, and 12 bases had no gene match. Germline V gives CDR1 KGHDR, CDR2 SFDVKD. The CDR3 DNA reads TGTGCCACCAGCTCCGCCCCGGGACAGGGAGGCAATGAGCAGTTCTTC. Its translation: CATSSAPGQGGNEQFF.

The V gene is TRBV7-2, the J gene TRBJ2-5, with D maybe TRBD2 (6 bases). The CDR3 covers 15 residues. Trimming cost V 1 base and J 5 bases, with 14 bases left between them. Germline V gives CDR1 SGHTA, CDR2 FQGNSA. In DNA form, the CDR3 reads TGTGCCAGCAGCTTAGGGCTGGGACTCGGGGAGACCCAGTACTTC. Its translation: CASSLGLGLGETQYF.

This clonotype showed up many times. The chain joins TRBV6-2 or TRBV6-3 to TRBJ2-2; 12 bases map to TRBD2. This CDR3 has 15 amino acids. Germline V gene sequence: CDR1 MNHEY, CDR2 SVGEGT. The junction had 1 base not matched to a gene; V was cut back by 8 bases and J by 0 bases. Here the CDR3 reads CASRTSGANTGELFF. CDR3 sequence (DNA): TGTGCCAGCCGGACTAGCGGGGCGAACACCGGGGAGCTGTTTTTT.

The table lists this clonotype with many counts. As DNA, the CDR3 is TGTGCCAGCAGCTTAGAAGAGGGCACTGAAGCTTTCTTT. It codes for CASSLEEGTEAFF. This sequence joins TRBV11-1 and TRBJ1-1; D unresolved. Germline CDR1 and CDR2: SGHAT and FQDESV (reference sequence). The V gene lost 1 base and the J gene lost 4 bases, with 7 bases spanning the gap. The CDR3 sequence is 13 residues long.

The J gene is TRBJ1-2, the V gene TRBV7-6, with D possibly matching TRBD1 (6 bases). V lost 5 bases to trimming and J lost 4 bases, with 14 bases between them. The CDR3 has 14 residues. Germline V gene sequence: CDR1 SGHVS, CDR2 FNYEAQ. CDR3 DNA: TGTGCCAGCAGCCCGAGGGACACTCTCTATGGCTACACCTTC. Translated, it gives CASSPRDTLYGYTF.

This chain joins TRBV3-1 and TRBJ2-5; no reliable D call. Trimming stripped 6 bases from V and 4 bases from J, with 12 bases between. Germline V CDR1 and CDR2: LGHDT, YNNKEL (reference sequence). This CDR3 region has 13 residues. The CDR3 bases are TGTGCCAGCAGTCCCTCGGGCGCAGAGACCCAGTACTTC. Translated, it gives CASSPSGAETQYF.

In this sample, this clonotype turned up a few times. This chain connects TRBV18 to TRBJ2-7; 7 nucleotides agree with TRBD1. Losses at the gene ends were 4 bases for V and 6 bases for J; bases not matched to a gene: 6. The CDR3 consists of 13 residues. The germline gives CDR1 KGHSH, CDR2 LQKENI. The CDR3 loop reads CASSREQGSEQYF. For the CDR3, the DNA is TGTGCCAGCTCACGCGAACAGGGGTCCGAGCAGTACTTC.

The rearrangement uses TRBV3-1 and TRBJ2-3; 7 positions match TRBD2. Germline-derived CDR1 and CDR2 are LGHDT and YNNKEL (reference sequence). CDR3 length equals 18 residues. With 0 bases clipped from V and 3 bases from J, the junction kept 12 bases outside the gene matches. CDR3 loop: CASSQERRASGSTDTQYF. The CDR3, as DNA: TGTGCCAGCAGCCAAGAGAGGAGGGCTAGCGGTAGTACAGATACGCAGTATTTT.

This clonotype turned up a few times. This rearrangement joins TRBV20-1 to TRBJ2-3; 7 nucleotides line up with TRBD2. With 1 base clipped from V and 5 bases from J, the junction kept 6 bases outside the gene matches. This CDR3 spans 14 amino acids. The V gene's germline CDR1 is DFQATT and CDR2 SNEGSKA (reference sequence). The CDR3 region is CSARVTGGEDTQYF. The CDR3 DNA reads TGCAGTGCTAGAGTTACGGGAGGAGAAGATACGCAGTATTTT.

The V and J genes are TRBV14 and TRBJ2-7; no definite D call. The CDR3 is made up of 15 amino acids. Per germline, CDR1 SGHDN and CDR2 FVKESK. V lost 0 bases and J 3 bases, leaving 12 bases between the germline ends. CDR3 sequence (DNA): TGTGCCAGCAGCCAAGAGACAAGCGTCTACTACGAGCAGTACTTC. Translation: CASSQETSVYYEQYF.

The J gene is TRBJ2-4, the V gene TRBV7-2; D uncertain. Germline V gene sequence: CDR1 SGHTA, CDR2 FQGNSA. Trimming left V 8 bases short and J 0 bases short, with 8 bases between. CDR3 length equals 13 residues. CDR3 bases: TGTGCCAGCCGAGGTATAGCCAAAAACATTCAGTACTTC. Translating gives CASRGIAKNIQYF.

This clonotype has a handful of counts. The CDR3 spells CASSYSGDTGELFF. For the CDR3, the DNA is TGTGCCAGCAGTTACTCGGGGGACACCGGGGAGCTGTTTTTT. The chain is built from TRBV6-5 and TRBJ2-2; D might be TRBD1 or TRBD2, each matching 5 bases. V gave up 0 bases and J gave up 3 bases, with 5 bases separating them. The CDR3 consists of 14 residues. CDR1 MNHEY and CDR2 SVGAGI come from the germline V gene.

This clonotype was seen more than once but under ten times. V usage is TRBV6-2 or TRBV6-3 and J usage is TRBJ2-1; TRBD1 agrees at 7 bases. Germline CDR1 MNHEY, CDR2 SVGEGT. The junction had 4 bases not matched to a gene; V was cut back by 2 bases and J by 3 bases. This CDR3 has 15 amino acids. This CDR3 reads CASSYTGQVYNEQFF. The CDR3 coding sequence is TGTGCCAGCAGTTACACCGGACAGGTCTACAATGAGCAGTTCTTC.

This clonotype has ten or more counts. The chain employs TRBV6-6 and TRBJ2-1, with unresolved D. Per the germline V gene, CDR1 is MNHNY and CDR2 is SVGAGI (reference sequence). The V and J ends lost 1 base and 5 bases respectively, with 9 bases between them. The CDR3 consists of 14 residues. The CDR3 region has the DNA TGTGCCAGCAGTTACTACGCCAGTAACAATGAGCAGTTCTTC. This gives the protein CASSYYASNNEQFF.

The table lists this clonotype with a few counts. The chain recombines TRBV25-1 with TRBJ2-7, with D unclear. Germline lookup yields CDR1 MGHDK and CDR2 SYGVNS. The V gene lost 8 bases and the J gene lost 7 bases, with 21 bases spanning the gap. The CDR3 runs to 14 residues. The CDR3 DNA is TGTGCCAGCTTTTCCGCCGGAGTACCGTCAGAGCAGTACTTC. Translating it yields CASFSAGVPSEQYF.

This clonotype was observed a handful of times. The chain links TRBV9 to TRBJ2-5; D is unresolved. CDR3 length: 13 residues. Between the trimmed V and J ends, which lost 0 bases and 0 bases, there was a span of 3 bases. Per germline, CDR1 SGDLS and CDR2 YYNGEE. The CDR3 nucleotides are TGTGCCAGCAGCGTAGTACACCAAGAGACCCAGTACTTC. Translating it yields CASSVVHQETQYF.

This chain links TRBV6-2 or TRBV6-3 with TRBJ2-3, with D tentatively TRBD2 (6 bases). The germline V and J ends were trimmed by 6 bases and 3 bases, with 16 bases remaining between them. The germline CDR1 and CDR2 sequences are MNHEY and SVGEGT. The CDR3 loop spans 15 amino acids. The CDR3 DNA reads as TGTGCCAGCAGGCGGGGTCCCCTGAGGACAGATACGCAGTATTTT. Translation gives CASRRGPLRTDTQYF.

This clonotype was seen only a few times. The chain links TRBV9 to TRBJ2-1; D possibly corresponds to TRBD2 (5 bases). Looked up from germline, CDR1 is SGDLS and CDR2 is YYNGEE. There are 14 residues in the CDR3. Trimming took off 0 bases at V and 6 bases at J, with 10 bases between the two ends. CDR3 DNA: TGTGCCAGCAGCGTAGCTTATGAGGGCAATGAGCAGTTCTTC. Residues: CASSVAYEGNEQFF.

This clonotype was detected many times. This chain uses TRBV28 with TRBJ1-2; TRBD1 is a possible D gene (6 bases). Per the germline V gene, CDR1 is MDHEN and CDR2 is SYDVKM. The CDR3 is 14 residues long. The V gene lost 4 bases and the J gene lost 8 bases, with 17 bases spanning the gap. The CDR3 DNA follows: TGTGCCAGCAGTTCTCTAAGGGGGTTGAAAGGCTACACCTTC. Translation: CASSSLRGLKGYTF.

This clonotype has just a few counts. The V gene is TRBV7-2, the J gene TRBJ1-1; D remains ambiguous. The CDR3 consists of 11 residues. Germline values: CDR1 SGHTA, CDR2 FQGNSA. Trimming stripped 2 bases from V and 7 bases from J, with 5 bases between. The CDR3 is CASSLTVEAFF. The CDR3 DNA is TGTGCCAGCAGCTTAACAGTTGAAGCTTTCTTT.